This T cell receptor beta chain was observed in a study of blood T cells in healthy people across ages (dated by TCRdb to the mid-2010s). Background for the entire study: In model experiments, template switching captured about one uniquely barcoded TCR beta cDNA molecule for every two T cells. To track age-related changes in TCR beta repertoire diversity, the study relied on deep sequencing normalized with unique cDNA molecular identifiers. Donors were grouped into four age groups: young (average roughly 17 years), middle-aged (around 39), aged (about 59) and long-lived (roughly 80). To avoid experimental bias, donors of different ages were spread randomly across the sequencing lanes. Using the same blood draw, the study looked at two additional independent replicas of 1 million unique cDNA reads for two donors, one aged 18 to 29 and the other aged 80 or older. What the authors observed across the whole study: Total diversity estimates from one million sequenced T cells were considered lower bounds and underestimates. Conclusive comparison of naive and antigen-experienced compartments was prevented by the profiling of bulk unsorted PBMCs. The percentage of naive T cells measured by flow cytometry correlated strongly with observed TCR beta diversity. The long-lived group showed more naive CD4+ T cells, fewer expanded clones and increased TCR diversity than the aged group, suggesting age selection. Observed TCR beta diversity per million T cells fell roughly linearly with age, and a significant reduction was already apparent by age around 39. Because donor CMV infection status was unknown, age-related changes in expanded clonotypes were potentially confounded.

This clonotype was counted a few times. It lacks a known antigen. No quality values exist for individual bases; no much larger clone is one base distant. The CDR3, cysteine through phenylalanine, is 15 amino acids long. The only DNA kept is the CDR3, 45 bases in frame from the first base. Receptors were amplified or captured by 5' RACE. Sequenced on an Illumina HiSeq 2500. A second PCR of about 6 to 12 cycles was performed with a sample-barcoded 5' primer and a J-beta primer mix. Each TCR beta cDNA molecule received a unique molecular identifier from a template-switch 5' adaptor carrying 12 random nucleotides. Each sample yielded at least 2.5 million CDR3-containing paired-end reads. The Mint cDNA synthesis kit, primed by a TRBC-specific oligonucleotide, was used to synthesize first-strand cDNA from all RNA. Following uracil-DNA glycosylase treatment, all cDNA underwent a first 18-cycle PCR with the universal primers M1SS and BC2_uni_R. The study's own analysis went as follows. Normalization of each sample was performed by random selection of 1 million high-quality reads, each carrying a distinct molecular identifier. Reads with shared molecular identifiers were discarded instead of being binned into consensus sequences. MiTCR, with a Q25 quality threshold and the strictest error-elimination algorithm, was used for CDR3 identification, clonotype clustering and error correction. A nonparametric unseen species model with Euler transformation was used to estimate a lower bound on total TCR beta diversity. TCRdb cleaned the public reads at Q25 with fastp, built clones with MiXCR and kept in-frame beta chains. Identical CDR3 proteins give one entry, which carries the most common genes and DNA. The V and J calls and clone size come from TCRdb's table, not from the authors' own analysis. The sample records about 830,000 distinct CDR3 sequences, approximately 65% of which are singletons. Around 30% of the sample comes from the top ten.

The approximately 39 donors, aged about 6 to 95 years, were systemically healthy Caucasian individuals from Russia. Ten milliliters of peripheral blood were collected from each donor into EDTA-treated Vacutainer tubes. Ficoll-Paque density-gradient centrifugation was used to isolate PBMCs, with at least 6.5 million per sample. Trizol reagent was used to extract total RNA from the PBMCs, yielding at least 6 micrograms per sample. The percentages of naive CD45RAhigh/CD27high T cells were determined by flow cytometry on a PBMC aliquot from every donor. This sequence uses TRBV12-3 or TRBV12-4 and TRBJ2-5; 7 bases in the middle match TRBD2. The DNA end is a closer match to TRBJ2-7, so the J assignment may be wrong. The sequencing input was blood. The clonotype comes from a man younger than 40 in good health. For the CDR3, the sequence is CASSLGLAEIYEQYF. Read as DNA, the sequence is TGTGCCAGCAGTTTGGGGCTAGCGGAGATCTACGAGCAGTACTTC.